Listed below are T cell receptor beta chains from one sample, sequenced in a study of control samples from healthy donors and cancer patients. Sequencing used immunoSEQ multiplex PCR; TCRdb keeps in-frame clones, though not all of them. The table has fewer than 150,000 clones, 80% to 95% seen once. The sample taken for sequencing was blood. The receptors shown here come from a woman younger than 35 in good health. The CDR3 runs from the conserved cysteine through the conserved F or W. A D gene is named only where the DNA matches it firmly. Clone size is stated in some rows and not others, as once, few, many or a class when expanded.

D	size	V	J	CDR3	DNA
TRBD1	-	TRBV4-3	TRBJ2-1	CASSQDAAQGATIDEQFF	TGCGCCAGCAGCCAGGATGCGGCACAGGGGGCAACAATAGATGAGCAGTTCTTC
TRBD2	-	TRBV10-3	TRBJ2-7	CAISTLRTSGTYEQYF	TGTGCCATCAGTACCCTTCGGACTAGCGGGACCTACGAGCAGTACTTC
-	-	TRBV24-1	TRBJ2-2	CATSDRGAWDTGELFF	TGTGCCACCAGTGATCGAGGGGCTTGGGACACCGGGGAGCTGTTTTTT
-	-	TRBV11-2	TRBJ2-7	CASSLKPYEQYF	TGTGCCAGCAGCTTAAAGCCCTACGAGCAGTACTTC
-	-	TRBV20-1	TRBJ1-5	CSASTGREDQPQHF	TGCAGTGCTAGTACAGGGAGAGAGGATCAGCCCCAGCATTTT
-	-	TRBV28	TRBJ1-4	CASTGIPQIEKLFF	TGTGCCAGCACTGGGATTCCCCAAATCGAAAAACTGTTTTTT
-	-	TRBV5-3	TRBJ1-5	CARSLSDQPQHF	TGTGCCAGAAGCTTGTCAGATCAGCCCCAGCATTTT
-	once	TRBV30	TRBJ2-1	CAWSVNGDEQFF	TGCGCCTGGAGTGTAAATGGGGATGAGCAGTTCTTC
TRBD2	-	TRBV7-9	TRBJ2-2	CASSSRLRGVNTGELFF	TGTGCCAGCAGCTCCCGCCTTCGGGGGGTAAACACCGGGGAGCTGTTTTTT
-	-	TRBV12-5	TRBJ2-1	CASGPDNEQFF	TGTGCTAGTGGTCCGGACAATGAGCAGTTCTTC
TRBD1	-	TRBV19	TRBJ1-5	CASRGGQGSDSNQPQHF	TGTGCCAGTAGGGGAGGACAGGGTAGCGATAGCAATCAGCCCCAGCATTTT
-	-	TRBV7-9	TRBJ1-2	CASSLFGDQGYTF	TGTGCCAGCAGCCTCTTCGGGGATCAGGGCTACACCTTC
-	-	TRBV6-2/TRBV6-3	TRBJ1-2	CASSTFGLGESHNGYTF	TGTGCCAGCAGTACATTCGGTCTCGGGGAATCTCATAATGGCTACACCTTC
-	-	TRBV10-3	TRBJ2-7	CAIRGVSEQYF	TGTGCCATCAGGGGGGTTTCCGAGCAGTACTTC
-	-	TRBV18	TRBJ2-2	CASSPKRTSTRENTGELFF	TGTGCCAGCTCACCGAAACGGACGAGCACGCGGGAGAACACCGGGGAGCTGTTTTTT
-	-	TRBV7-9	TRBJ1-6	CASSLQRIGVYNSPLHF	TGTGCCAGCAGCCTACAAAGAATAGGGGTTTATAATTCACCCCTCCACTTT